This TCR beta chain was found in a study of blood T cell repertoires in COVID-19. Study as a whole: T cells, B-cell-depleted T cells, or PBMCs supplied cDNA or gDNA.

The germline gives CDR1 LGHDT, CDR2 YNNKEL (reference sequence). The CDR3 runs 13 residues. Between the trimmed V and J ends, which lost 6 bases and 0 bases, there was a span of 6 bases. In the original workflow: Amplifying reference gene primers gave estimates of nucleated cell counts. The assay was immunoSEQ multiplex PCR, and TCRdb's table has in-frame clones only and misses some. V, J and clone size are those of that table, while D and trimming were read from the DNA. Here the sample spans 76,000 or so clones, roughly 80% being singletons. This clone was seen once. The TCR was taken from a man aged 50 or older with acute or convalescent COVID-19. Specimen: peripheral blood. The chain employs TRBV3-1 (or the pseudogene TRBV3-2) and TRBJ1-3; TRBD1 might be the D (6 bases). The CDR3 nucleotides read TGTGCCAGCAGGGACAGCTCTGGAAACACCATATATTTT. Its translation is CASRDSSGNTIYF.